One and the same sample provided the 27 T cell receptor beta chains below, sequenced in a study of T-cell memory formation after mild COVID-19. Using its own MiXCR run on the 5' RACE reads, TCRdb lists one record per CDR3 protein. Among around 200,000 distinct CDR3 sequences listed, 25% to 35% were seen once. Material: PBMCs or a T cell subset sorted from them (not recorded which). The receptors were sampled from an adult woman who had mild COVID-19 (a few samples of this study predate the infection). Cell type and time point are not known.

This clonotype was counted only a few times. V usage is TRBV6-6 and J usage is TRBJ1-2, with D uncertain. The ends were cut back, 0 bases at V and 2 bases at J, with 7 bases in the middle. CDR1 and CDR2 (germline): MNHNY, SVGAGI (reference sequence). The CDR3 runs 14 residues. The CDR3 DNA follows: TGTGCCAGCAGTTACTCGGCAGTCAACTATGGCTACACCTTC. Translated: CASSYSAVNYGYTF.

This clonotype turned up a few times. The rearrangement uses TRBV25-1 and TRBJ2-7; possible D gene TRBD1, 5 bases. V lost 4 bases, J lost 0 bases, and 10 bases lay in between. The length of the CDR3 is 14 residues. Germline lookup yields CDR1 MGHDK and CDR2 SYGVNS. The CDR3 is CASSGFQGSYEQYF. The CDR3 DNA reads TGTGCCAGCAGTGGGTTCCAGGGCTCCTACGAGCAGTACTTC.

This clonotype was counted at least ten times. The V call is TRBV5-1, the J call TRBJ2-5, with 12 positions matching TRBD2. The CDR3 is made up of 16 amino acids. Germline CDR1 is SGHRS and CDR2 is YFSETQ. With 4 bases clipped from V and 5 bases from J, the junction kept 9 bases outside the gene matches. As DNA, the CDR3 is TGCGCCAGCAGCGGCGGGACTAGCGGGTCCCGGGAGACCCAGTACTTC. Protein sequence: CASSGGTSGSRETQYF.

This clonotype was counted a few times. The J gene is TRBJ1-1, the V gene TRBV5-1; D is unclear. This CDR3 has 13 residues. V lost 0 bases and J 7 bases, leaving 10 bases between the germline ends. The germline V gene has CDR1 SGHRS and CDR2 YFSETQ. The DNA for the CDR3 is TGCGCCAGCAGCTTGGAATCGGCAGGTGAAGCTTTCTTT. Its protein is CASSLESAGEAFF.

This clonotype was observed a handful of times. The chain combines TRBV5-6 with TRBJ2-3, with TRBD1 as a possible D gene (6 bases). CDR1 is SGHDT, CDR2 YYEEEE, per germline. The CDR3 is 14 residues long. V dropped 4 bases and J dropped 6 bases, with 15 bases sitting between them. The CDR3 DNA follows: TGTGCCAGCAGCCTAAACAGGGTAGCGGATACGCAGTATTTT. This translates into CASSLNRVADTQYF.

This chain links TRBV29-1 with TRBJ2-5, with D tentatively TRBD2 (6 bases). This CDR3 is 14 amino acids long. CDR1 and CDR2 from the germline V gene are SQVTM and ANQGSEA. Deletions cut 3 bases from V and 5 bases from J, with 16 bases between. CDR3 protein: CSVELEGKWETQYF. DNA of the CDR3: TGCAGCGTTGAGCTGGAGGGGAAATGGGAGACCCAGTACTTC. The variable domain in full, with the rest retrieved from reference TRBV29-1 and TRBJ2-5, is SAVISQKPSRDICQRGTSLTIQCQVDSQVTMMFWYRQQPGQSLTLIATANQGSEATYESGFVIDKFPISRPNLTFSTLTVSNMSPEDSSIYLCSVELEGKWETQYFGPGTRLLVL.

This clonotype has only a few counts. The chain is built from TRBV19 and TRBJ2-1; 9 positions match TRBD2. Germline V gene lookup returns CDR1 LNHDA and CDR2 SQIVND (reference sequence). This CDR3 is built from 15 residues. V shed 3 bases and J 0 bases; nucleotides not matched to a gene: 0. The CDR3 loop is CASSISGSSYNEQFF. The CDR3, as DNA: TGTGCCAGTAGTATTAGCGGGAGCTCCTACAATGAGCAGTTCTTC.

This clonotype was counted between two and nine times. The chain couples TRBV12-3 or TRBV12-4 to TRBJ2-1, with D maybe TRBD1 (5 bases). Trimming removed 5 bases at V and 10 bases at J, with 18 bases between. The CDR3 is made up of 14 amino acids. The CDR3 loop is CASSRPTALGEQFF. Here the CDR3 DNA reads TGTGCCAGCAGTCGGCCGACAGCGTTAGGGGAGCAGTTCTTC.

The CDR3 region has the DNA TGTGCCAGCAGCCTGGATTTGGGGCAGGAACTGACTTTC. This codes for CASSLDLGQELTF. V gene TRBV7-3 combines with J gene TRBJ2-6, with a possible D match to TRBD1 (5 bases). V lost 5 bases, J lost 16 bases, and 18 bases lay in between. Germline V lookup: CDR1 SGHTA, CDR2 FQGTGA. The CDR3 runs 13 residues.

A few counts support this clonotype. The chain recombines TRBV7-3 with TRBJ2-5, with 7 bases lining up with TRBD2. Germline-derived CDR1 and CDR2 are SGHTA and FQGTGA. The V and J ends lost 4 bases and 4 bases, in that order; junction bases with no gene match: 3. The CDR3 has 13 residues. CDR3 nucleotide sequence: TGTGCCAGCAGCTCGACTAGCCTAGAGACCCAGTACTTC. Translating it yields CASSSTSLETQYF.

The table lists this clonotype with a few counts. This chain connects TRBV7-8 to TRBJ2-2; D unresolved. This CDR3 is built from 14 residues. The V and J ends lost 5 bases and 5 bases respectively, with 12 bases between them. Germline loops: CDR1 SGHVS, CDR2 FQNEAQ. CDR3 sequence reads: CASSPSVNTGELFF. The CDR3 DNA follows: TGTGCCAGCAGCCCATCAGTGAATACCGGGGAGCTGTTTTTT.

This clonotype has more than one count but fewer than ten. The chain carries TRBV6-5 and TRBJ2-5; tentative D call: TRBD1 (5 bases). CDR3 length: 13 residues. Germline CDR1 reads MNHEY; CDR2 reads SVGAGI. Trimming took off 5 bases at V and 4 bases at J, with 11 bases between the two ends. In DNA form, the CDR3 reads TGTGCCAGCAGTCAAGCCCAGGGAGAGACCCAGTACTTC. It specifies CASSQAQGETQYF.

The V call is TRBV7-8, the J call TRBJ2-2, with D uncertain. V lost 1 base to trimming and J lost 8 bases, with 11 bases between them. This CDR3 comprises 14 residues. In germline, CDR1 is SGHVS, CDR2 FQNEAQ. The CDR3 protein is CASSLERFRGELFF. CDR3 DNA: TGTGCCAGCAGCTTAGAACGGTTTAGAGGGGAGCTGTTTTTT. Drawing the rest from reference TRBV7-8 and TRBJ2-2, the complete variable domain is GAGVSQSPRYKVAKRGQDVALRCDPISGHVSLFWYQQALGQGPEFLTYFQNEAQLDKSGLPSDRFFAERPEGSVSTLKIQRTQQEDSAVYLCASSLERFRGELFFGEGSRLTVL.

The chain recombines TRBV12-3 or TRBV12-4 with TRBJ1-1; possibly TRBD1 for D (6 bases). The CDR3 contains 14 residues. With 5 bases removed from V and 4 bases from J, the gap between germline ends came to 14 bases. CDR3 nucleotides: TGTGCCAGCAGTCCATTACGGGGGCCCACTGAAGCTTTCTTT. It translates to CASSPLRGPTEAFF.

This chain connects TRBV7-9 to TRBJ1-2, with 9 bases identical to TRBD1. V shed 1 base and J 6 bases; nucleotides not matched to a gene: 3. This CDR3 contains 14 residues. Germline V CDR1 and CDR2: SEHNR, FQNEAQ (reference sequence). The CDR3 loop reads CASSLGGQGDGYTF. DNA of the CDR3: TGTGCCAGCAGCTTAGGGGGACAGGGAGATGGCTACACCTTC.

The genes are TRBV7-2 and TRBJ1-2; tentatively, D is TRBD1 (6 bases). This CDR3 comprises 15 residues. Germline V gene data show CDR1 as SGHTA and CDR2 as FQGNSA. With 4 bases removed from V and 3 bases from J, the gap between germline ends came to 15 bases. The CDR3 DNA is TGTGCCAGCAGCTCCGGTACAGGGTCTTACTATGGCTACACCTTC. Encoded protein: CASSSGTGSYYGYTF.

This clonotype has more than one count but fewer than ten. The chain combines TRBV7-3 with TRBJ1-1; a possible D gene is TRBD1 (5 bases). This CDR3 is built from 15 residues. V lost 7 bases, J lost 0 bases, and 15 bases lay in between. Germline V lookup: CDR1 SGHTA, CDR2 FQGTGA. In DNA, the CDR3 is TGTGCCAGCAAGGGTTCTGCGGGGCTGAACACTGAAGCTTTCTTT. It codes for CASKGSAGLNTEAFF.

There are a few counts of this clonotype. This chain connects TRBV20-1 to TRBJ2-3; the D gene is possibly TRBD2 (6 bases). Looked up from germline, CDR1 is DFQATT and CDR2 is SNEGSKA (reference sequence). The CDR3 loop spans 14 amino acids. The CDR3 DNA is TGCACCAGTCGCGGGGTTCGAGGTACAGATACGCAGTATTTT. Protein product: CTSRGVRGTDTQYF.

This clonotype has more than one count but fewer than ten. This sequence joins TRBV6-5 and TRBJ2-7; perhaps TRBD1 as D (6 bases). Germline-derived CDR1 and CDR2 are MNHEY and SVGAGI. Trimming shortened V by 4 bases and J by 3 bases, and 16 bases separated the two germline ends. CDR3 size: 15 residues. The CDR3 reads CASSSLVTGRYEQYF. The CDR3 nucleotides are TGTGCCAGCAGTTCCCTTGTGACAGGTCGCTACGAGCAGTACTTC.

The gene calls are TRBV5-1 and TRBJ1-1; no reliable D call. V was pared by 3 bases and J by 8 bases, with 14 bases between. The CDR3 spans 13 residues. Germline V CDR1 and CDR2: SGHRS, YFSETQ. The CDR3 sequence: CASSSSVPTEAFF. In nucleotides, the CDR3 is TGCGCCAGCAGCTCCTCTGTTCCGACGGAAGCTTTCTTT.

The V and J genes are TRBV7-2 and TRBJ2-7, with D hard to call. The CDR3 covers 11 residues. The V end was cut by 8 bases, the J end by 3 bases, with 8 bases between. The germline V gene encodes CDR1 SGHTA and CDR2 FQGNSA. The CDR3 DNA reads TGTGCCAGCGGAAGAAGCTACGAGCAGTACTTC. It yields the protein CASGRSYEQYF.

J is TRBJ2-1 and V is TRBV2; 7 nucleotides match TRBD2. The CDR3 covers 16 residues. Germline V gene sequence: CDR1 SNHLY, CDR2 FYNNEI. The junction had 12 bases not matched to a gene; V was cut back by 5 bases and J by 5 bases. The CDR3 protein is CASSSVGEGRDNEQFF. CDR3 DNA: TGTGCCAGCAGTTCGGTGGGGGAGGGTAGAGACAATGAGCAGTTCTTC.

The chain couples TRBV5-1 to TRBJ2-1, with 9 nucleotides matching TRBD1. This CDR3 is built from 16 residues. Looked up from germline, CDR1 is SGHRS and CDR2 is YFSETQ. Germline trimming cut 3 bases from V and 2 bases from J; bases unmatched to any gene: 6. CDR3 coding DNA: TGCGCCAGCAGCTCTCGGACAGGGGACACCTACAATGAGCAGTTCTTC. It translates to CASSSRTGDTYNEQFF.

This clonotype turned up a few times. The chain recombines TRBV7-2 with TRBJ2-3; 8 bases fit TRBD1. After removal of 0 bases from V and 3 bases from J, the junction contained 8 bases not matched to a gene. The CDR3 spans 17 residues. Germline V gives CDR1 SGHTA, CDR2 FQGNSA. The CDR3 DNA sequence: TGTGCCAGCAGCTTAGCGTGGGGGAGACAGGGGACAGATACGCAGTATTTT. This translates into CASSLAWGRQGTDTQYF. Filled out from reference TRBV7-2 and TRBJ2-3, the complete variable domain reads GAGVSQSPSNKVTEKGKDVELRCDPISGHTALYWYRQSLGQGLEFLIYFQGNSAPDKSGLPSDRFSAERTGGSVSTLTIQRTQQEDSAVYLCASSLAWGRQGTDTQYFGPGTRLTVL.

The table lists this clonotype with a few counts. V is TRBV7-8 and J is TRBJ2-1; 13 bases align to TRBD2. V trimming: 4 bases; J trimming: 7 bases; junction bases outside the gene matches: 4. In germline, CDR1 is SGHVS, CDR2 FQNEAQ. The CDR3 totals 15 residues. CDR3 loop: CASSSRTSGRNEQFF. The CDR3 DNA reads TGTGCCAGCAGCTCAAGGACTAGCGGGAGAAATGAGCAGTTCTTC.

The V gene is TRBV6-1, the J gene TRBJ2-5; 10 nucleotides match TRBD1. Germline trimming cut 10 bases from V and 4 bases from J; bases unmatched to any gene: 9. The germline gives CDR1 MNHNS, CDR2 SASEGT. The CDR3 is 14 amino acids. The CDR3: CATVRDRGRETQYF. The CDR3 DNA sequence: TGTGCCACGGTCCGGGACAGGGGTCGAGAGACCCAGTACTTC.

This clonotype was seen only once. The chain links TRBV5-5 to TRBJ1-2, with unresolved D. There are 11 residues in the CDR3. V lost 1 base to trimming and J lost 6 bases, with 4 bases between them. Germline CDR1 reads SGHKS; CDR2 reads YYEKEE (reference sequence). In DNA, the CDR3 is TGTGCCAGCAGCTTGATGAATGGCTACACCTTC. Translated, it gives CASSLMNGYTF.